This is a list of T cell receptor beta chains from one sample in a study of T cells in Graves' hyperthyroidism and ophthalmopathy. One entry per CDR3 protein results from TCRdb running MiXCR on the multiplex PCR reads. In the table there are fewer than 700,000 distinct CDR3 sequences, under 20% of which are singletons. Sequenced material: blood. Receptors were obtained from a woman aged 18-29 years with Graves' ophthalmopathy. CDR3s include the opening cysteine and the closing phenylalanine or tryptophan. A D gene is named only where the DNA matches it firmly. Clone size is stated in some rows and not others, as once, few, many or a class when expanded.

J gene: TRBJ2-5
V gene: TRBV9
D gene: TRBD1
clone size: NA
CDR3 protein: CASSDGTELEETQYF
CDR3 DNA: TGTGCCAGCAGCGACGGGACAGAGCTCGAAGAGACCCAGTACTTC

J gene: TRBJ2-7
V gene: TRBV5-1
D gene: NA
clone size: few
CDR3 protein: CASSQSTVTYEQYF
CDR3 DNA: TGCGCCAGCAGCCAATCGACCGTCACCTACGAGCAGTACTTC

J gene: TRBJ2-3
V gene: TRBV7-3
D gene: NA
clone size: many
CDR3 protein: CASSFEASASTDTQYF
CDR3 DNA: TGTGCCAGCAGCTTCGAGGCTAGCGCTAGCACAGATACGCAGTATTTT

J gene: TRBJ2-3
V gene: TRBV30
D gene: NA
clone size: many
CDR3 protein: CAWRLTDTQYF
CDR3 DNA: TGTGCCTGGAGGCTCACAGATACGCAGTATTTT

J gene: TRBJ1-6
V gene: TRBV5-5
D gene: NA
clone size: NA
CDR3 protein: CASSLAGSRDSPLHF
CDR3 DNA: TGTGCCAGCAGCTTGGCGGGCTCCCGGGATTCACCCCTCCACTTT

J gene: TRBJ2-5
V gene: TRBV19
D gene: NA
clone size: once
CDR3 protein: CASSKNSLQETQYF
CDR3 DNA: TGTGCCAGTAGTAAGAACAGCCTCCAAGAGACCCAGTACTTC

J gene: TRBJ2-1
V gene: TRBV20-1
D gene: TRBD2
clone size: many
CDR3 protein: CSAMTSGKITGEQFF
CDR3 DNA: TGCAGTGCAATGACTAGCGGGAAAATAACGGGTGAGCAGTTCTTC

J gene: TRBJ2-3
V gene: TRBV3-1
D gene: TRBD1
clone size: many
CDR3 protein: CASSVRDRDLTDTQYF
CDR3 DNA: TGTGCCAGCAGCGTCCGGGACAGGGACCTCACAGATACGCAGTATTTT

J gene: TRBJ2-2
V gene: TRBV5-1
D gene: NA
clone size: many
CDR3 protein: CASSGGTVGGTGELFF
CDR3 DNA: TGCGCCAGCAGCGGAGGGACGGTCGGCGGCACCGGGGAGCTGTTTTTT

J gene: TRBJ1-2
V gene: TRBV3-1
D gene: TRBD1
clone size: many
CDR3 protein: CASSPQGIYGYTF
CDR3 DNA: TGTGCCAGCAGCCCACAGGGGATCTATGGCTACACCTTC

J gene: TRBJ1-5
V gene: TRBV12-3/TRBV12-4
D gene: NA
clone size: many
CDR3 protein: CASSLGVGGNQPQHF
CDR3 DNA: TGTGCCAGCAGTTTAGGAGTGGGGGGCAATCAGCCCCAGCATTTT

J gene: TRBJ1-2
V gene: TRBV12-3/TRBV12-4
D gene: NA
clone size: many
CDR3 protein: CASSLDGRPGGYTF
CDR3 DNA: TGTGCCAGCAGTTTAGACGGAAGGCCAGGTGGCTACACCTTC

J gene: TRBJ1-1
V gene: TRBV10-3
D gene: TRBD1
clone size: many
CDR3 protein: CAISEAGQGNTEAFF
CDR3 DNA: TGTGCCATCAGTGAGGCGGGACAGGGGAACACTGAAGCTTTCTTT

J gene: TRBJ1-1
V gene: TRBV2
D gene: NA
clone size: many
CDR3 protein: CASPNQGNTEAFF
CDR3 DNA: TGTGCCAGCCCAAATCAGGGGAATACTGAAGCTTTCTTT

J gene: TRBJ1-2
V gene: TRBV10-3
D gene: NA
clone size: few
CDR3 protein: CAISESLPIGYTF
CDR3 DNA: TGTGCCATCAGTGAGTCCCTCCCTATTGGCTACACCTTC

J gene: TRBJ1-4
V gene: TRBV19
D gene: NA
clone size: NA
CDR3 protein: CASSPRRKLFF
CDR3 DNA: TGTGCCAGTAGCCCCCGCCGGAAACTGTTTTTT

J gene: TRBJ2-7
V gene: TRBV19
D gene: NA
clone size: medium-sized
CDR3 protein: CASSMAHGDEQYF
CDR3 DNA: TGTGCCAGTAGTATGGCCCACGGGGACGAGCAGTACTTC

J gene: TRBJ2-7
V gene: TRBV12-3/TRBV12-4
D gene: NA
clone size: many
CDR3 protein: CASSPVVDYEQYF
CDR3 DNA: TGTGCCAGCAGTCCGGTCGTCGATTACGAGCAGTACTTC

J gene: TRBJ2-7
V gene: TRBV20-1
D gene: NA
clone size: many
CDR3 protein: CSARAPGASYEQYF
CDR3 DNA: TGCAGTGCTAGAGCCCCAGGGGCCTCCTACGAGCAGTACTTC

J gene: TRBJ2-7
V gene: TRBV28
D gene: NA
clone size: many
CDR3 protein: CASSILRNPPGEQYF
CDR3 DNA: TGTGCCAGCAGTATTCTTCGGAACCCCCCCGGCGAGCAGTACTTC

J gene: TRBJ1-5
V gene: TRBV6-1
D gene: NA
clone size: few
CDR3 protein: CASSDPGEGQPQHF
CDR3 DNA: TGTGCCAGCAGTGACCCCGGGGAGGGTCAGCCCCAGCATTTT

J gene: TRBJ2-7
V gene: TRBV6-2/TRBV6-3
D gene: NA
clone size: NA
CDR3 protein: CASSSPHLRGSYEQYF
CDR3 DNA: TGTGCCAGCAGTTCCCCACACCTTAGAGGGAGCTACGAGCAGTACTTC

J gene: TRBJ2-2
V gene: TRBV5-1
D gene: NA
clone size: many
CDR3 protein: CASSNQGNTGELFF
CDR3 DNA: TGCGCCAGCAGCAACCAGGGAAACACCGGGGAGCTGTTTTTT

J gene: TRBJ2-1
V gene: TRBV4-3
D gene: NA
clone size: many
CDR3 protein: CASSPLLSGDYNEQFF
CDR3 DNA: TGCGCCAGCAGCCCTCTTCTTAGCGGAGACTACAATGAGCAGTTCTTC

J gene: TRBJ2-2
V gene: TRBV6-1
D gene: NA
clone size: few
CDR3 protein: CASSFGTEAGELFF
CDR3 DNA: TGTGCCAGCAGTTTTGGGACCGAAGCCGGGGAGCTGTTTTTT

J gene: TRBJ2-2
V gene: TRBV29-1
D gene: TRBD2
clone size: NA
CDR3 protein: CSVATSGNTGELFF
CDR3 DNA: TGCAGCGTTGCAACTAGCGGGAACACCGGGGAGCTGTTTTTT

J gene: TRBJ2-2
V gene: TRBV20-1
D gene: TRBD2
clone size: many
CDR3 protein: CSARSPHSGGAWDTGELFF
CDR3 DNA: TGCAGTGCTAGATCGCCCCATAGCGGGGGGGCCTGGGACACCGGGGAGCTGTTTTTT

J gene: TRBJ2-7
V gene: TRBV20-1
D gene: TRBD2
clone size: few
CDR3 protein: CSADNLDGGKQYF
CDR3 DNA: TGCAGTGCCGATAACTTGGACGGGGGGAAGCAGTACTTC

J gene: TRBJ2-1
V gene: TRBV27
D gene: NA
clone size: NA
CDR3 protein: CASGGYNEQFF
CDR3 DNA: TGTGCCAGCGGGGGGTACAATGAGCAGTTCTTC

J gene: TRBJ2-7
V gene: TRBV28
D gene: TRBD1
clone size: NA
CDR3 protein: CASSSLGTGMTYEQYF
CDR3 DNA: TGTGCCAGCAGTTCCCTCGGGACAGGGATGACCTACGAGCAGTACTTC

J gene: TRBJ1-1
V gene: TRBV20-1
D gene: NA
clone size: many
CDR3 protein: CSAPGRVSTEAFF
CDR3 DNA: TGCAGTGCCCCCGGGAGAGTGAGCACTGAAGCTTTCTTT

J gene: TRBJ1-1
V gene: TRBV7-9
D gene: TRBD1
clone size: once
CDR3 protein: CASSHTTGGEAFF
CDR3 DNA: TGTGCCAGCAGCCATACGACAGGGGGTGAAGCTTTCTTT

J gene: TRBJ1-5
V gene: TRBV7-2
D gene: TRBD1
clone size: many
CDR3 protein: CASSLGQGGQPQHF
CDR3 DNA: TGTGCCAGCAGCCTCGGACAGGGAGGCCAGCCCCAGCATTTT

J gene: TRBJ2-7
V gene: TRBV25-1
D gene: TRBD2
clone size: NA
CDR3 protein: CASSNPSEGGVYEQYF
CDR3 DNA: TGTGCCAGCAGCAACCCGTCGGAGGGAGGGGTCTACGAGCAGTACTTC

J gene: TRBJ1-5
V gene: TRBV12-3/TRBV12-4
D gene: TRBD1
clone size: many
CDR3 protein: CASSQSGTGDQPQHF
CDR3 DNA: TGTGCCAGCAGCCAATCCGGGACAGGGGATCAGCCCCAGCATTTT

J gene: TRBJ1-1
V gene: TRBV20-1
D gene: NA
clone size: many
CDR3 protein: CSAIKQGNTEAFF
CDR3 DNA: TGCAGTGCTATAAAACAGGGAAACACTGAAGCTTTCTTT

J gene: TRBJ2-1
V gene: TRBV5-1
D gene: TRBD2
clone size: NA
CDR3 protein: CASSGGAFAGAGNEQFF
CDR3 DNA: TGCGCCAGCAGCGGGGGTGCCTTTGCGGGAGCAGGGAATGAGCAGTTCTTC

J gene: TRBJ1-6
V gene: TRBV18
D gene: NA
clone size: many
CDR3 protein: CASASKYNSPLHF
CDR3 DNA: TGTGCCAGCGCCAGTAAATATAATTCACCCCTCCACTTT

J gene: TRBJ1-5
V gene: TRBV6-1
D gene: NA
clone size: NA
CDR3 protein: CASSYEGSYSNQPQHF
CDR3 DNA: TGTGCCAGCAGTTACGAAGGATCCTATAGCAATCAGCCCCAGCATTTT